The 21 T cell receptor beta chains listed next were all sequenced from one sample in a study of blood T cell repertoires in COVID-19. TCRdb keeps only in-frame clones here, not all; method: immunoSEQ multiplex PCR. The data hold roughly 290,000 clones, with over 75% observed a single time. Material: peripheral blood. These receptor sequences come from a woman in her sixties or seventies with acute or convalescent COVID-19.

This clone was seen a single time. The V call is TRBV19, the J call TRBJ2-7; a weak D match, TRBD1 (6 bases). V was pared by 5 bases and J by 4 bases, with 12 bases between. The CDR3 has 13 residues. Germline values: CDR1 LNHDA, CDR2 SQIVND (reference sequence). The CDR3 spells CASSVNTGYEQYF. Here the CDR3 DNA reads TGTGCCAGTAGTGTGAACACAGGGTACGAGCAGTACTTC.

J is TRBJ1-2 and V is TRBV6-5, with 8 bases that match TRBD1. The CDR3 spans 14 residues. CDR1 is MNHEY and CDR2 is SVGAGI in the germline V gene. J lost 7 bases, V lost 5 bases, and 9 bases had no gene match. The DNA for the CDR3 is TGTGCCAGCAGTCGCGACCAGGGGGCGCGTGGCTACACCTTC. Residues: CASSRDQGARGYTF.

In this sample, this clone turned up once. The CDR3 protein is CASSPLAGGTDTQYF. DNA for the CDR3: TGTGCCAGCAGCCCCTTAGCGGGAGGAACAGATACGCAGTATTTT. The chain links TRBV5-8 to TRBJ2-3; TRBD2 agrees at 10 bases. Germline CDR1 is SGHTS and CDR2 is YDEGEE. V gave up 4 bases and J gave up 3 bases; unmatched junction bases: 5. CDR3 length: 15 residues.

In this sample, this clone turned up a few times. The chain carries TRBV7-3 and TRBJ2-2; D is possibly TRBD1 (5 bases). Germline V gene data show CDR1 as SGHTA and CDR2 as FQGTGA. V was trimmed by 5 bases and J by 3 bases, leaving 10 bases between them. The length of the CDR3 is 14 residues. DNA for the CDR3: TGTGCCAGCAGCCGACAAGGGGACACCGGGGAGCTGTTTTTT. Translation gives CASSRQGDTGELFF.

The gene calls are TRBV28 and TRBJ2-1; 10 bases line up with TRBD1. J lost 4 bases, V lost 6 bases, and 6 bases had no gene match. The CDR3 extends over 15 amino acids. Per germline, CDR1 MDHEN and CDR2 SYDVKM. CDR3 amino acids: CASRGRQGAYNEQFF. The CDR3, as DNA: TGTGCCAGCAGGGGCAGACAGGGGGCGTACAATGAGCAGTTCTTC.

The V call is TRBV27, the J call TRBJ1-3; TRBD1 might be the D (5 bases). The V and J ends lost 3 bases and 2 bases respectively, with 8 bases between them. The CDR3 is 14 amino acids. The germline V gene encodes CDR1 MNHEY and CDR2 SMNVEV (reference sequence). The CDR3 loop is CASSFGGAGNTIYF. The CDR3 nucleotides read TGTGCCAGCAGTTTCGGGGGAGCTGGAAACACCATATATTTT.

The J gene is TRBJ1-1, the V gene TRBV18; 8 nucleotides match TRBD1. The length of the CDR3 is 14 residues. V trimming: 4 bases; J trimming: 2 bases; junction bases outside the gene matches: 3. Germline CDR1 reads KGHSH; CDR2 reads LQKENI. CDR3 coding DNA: TGTGCCAGCTCACGCGACAGGGGAAACACTGAAGCTTTCTTT. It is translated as CASSRDRGNTEAFF.

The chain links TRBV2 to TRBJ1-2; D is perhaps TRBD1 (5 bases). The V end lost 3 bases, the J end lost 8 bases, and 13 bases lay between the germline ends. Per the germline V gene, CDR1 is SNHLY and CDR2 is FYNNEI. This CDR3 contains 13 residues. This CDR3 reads CASSEQVGHGYTF. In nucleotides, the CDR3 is TGTGCCAGCAGTGAGCAGGTGGGGCACGGCTACACCTTC.

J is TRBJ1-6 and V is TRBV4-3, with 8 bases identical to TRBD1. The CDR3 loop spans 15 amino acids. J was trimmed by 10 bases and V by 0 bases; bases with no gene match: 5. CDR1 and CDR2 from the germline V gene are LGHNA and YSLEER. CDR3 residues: CASSQDFGTGSPLHF. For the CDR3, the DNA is TGCGCCAGCAGCCAAGATTTTGGGACAGGCTCACCCCTCCACTTT.

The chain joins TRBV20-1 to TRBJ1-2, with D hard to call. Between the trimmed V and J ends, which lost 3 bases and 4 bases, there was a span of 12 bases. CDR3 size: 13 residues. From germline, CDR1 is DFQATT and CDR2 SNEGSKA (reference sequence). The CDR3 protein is CSASPGVGYGYTF. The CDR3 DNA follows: TGCAGTGCTAGTCCCGGGGTCGGCTATGGCTACACCTTC.

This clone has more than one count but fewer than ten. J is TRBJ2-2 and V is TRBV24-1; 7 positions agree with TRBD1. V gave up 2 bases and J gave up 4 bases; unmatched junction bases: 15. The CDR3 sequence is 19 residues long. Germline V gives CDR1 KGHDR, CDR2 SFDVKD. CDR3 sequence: CATSDSSRDSGPGTGELFF. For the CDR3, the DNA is TGTGCCACCAGTGATTCCTCCCGGGACAGCGGCCCGGGCACCGGGGAGCTGTTTTTT.

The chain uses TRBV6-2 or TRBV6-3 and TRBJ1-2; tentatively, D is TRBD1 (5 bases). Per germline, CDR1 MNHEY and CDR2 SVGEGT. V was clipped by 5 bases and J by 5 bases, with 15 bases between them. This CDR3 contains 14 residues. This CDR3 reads CASSQAGRKYGYTF. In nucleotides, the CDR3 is TGTGCCAGCAGTCAAGCGGGACGGAAGTATGGCTACACCTTC.

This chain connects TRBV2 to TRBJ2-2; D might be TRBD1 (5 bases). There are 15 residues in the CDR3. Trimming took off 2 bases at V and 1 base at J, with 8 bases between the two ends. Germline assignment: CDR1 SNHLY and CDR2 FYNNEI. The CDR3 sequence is CASSELGENTGELFF. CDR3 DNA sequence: TGTGCCAGCAGTGAACTAGGGGAGAACACCGGGGAGCTGTTTTTT.

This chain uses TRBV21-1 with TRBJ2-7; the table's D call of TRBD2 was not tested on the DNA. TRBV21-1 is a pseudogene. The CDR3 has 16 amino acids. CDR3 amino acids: CASSKKPGLNSYEQYF. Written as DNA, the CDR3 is TGTGCCAGCAGCAAAAAGCCGGGACTTAACTCCTACGAGCAGTACTTC.

The CDR3 region is CASSLGQGAVNTDTQYF. CDR3 nucleotides: TGTGCCAGCAGTCTAGGACAGGGGGCTGTTAACACAGATACGCAGTATTTT. The V and J genes are TRBV28 and TRBJ2-3; 11 positions match TRBD1. V lost 5 bases and J lost 2; bases outside the gene matches: 9. The germline gives CDR1 MDHEN, CDR2 SYDVKM. The CDR3 spans 17 residues.

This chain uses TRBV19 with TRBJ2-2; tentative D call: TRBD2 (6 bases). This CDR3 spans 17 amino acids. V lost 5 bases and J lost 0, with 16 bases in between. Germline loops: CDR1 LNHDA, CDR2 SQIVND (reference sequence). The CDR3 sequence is CASSLSGTGANTGELFF. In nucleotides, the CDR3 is TGTGCCAGTAGTCTATCGGGGACGGGAGCGAACACCGGGGAGCTGTTTTTT.

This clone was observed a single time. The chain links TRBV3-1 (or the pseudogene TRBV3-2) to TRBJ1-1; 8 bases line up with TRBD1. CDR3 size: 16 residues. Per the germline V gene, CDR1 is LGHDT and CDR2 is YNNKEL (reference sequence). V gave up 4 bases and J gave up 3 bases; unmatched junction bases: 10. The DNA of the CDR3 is TGTGCCAGCAGCCCCGGGACAGGCTTAGGCGACACTGAAGCTTTCTTT. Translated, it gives CASSPGTGLGDTEAFF.

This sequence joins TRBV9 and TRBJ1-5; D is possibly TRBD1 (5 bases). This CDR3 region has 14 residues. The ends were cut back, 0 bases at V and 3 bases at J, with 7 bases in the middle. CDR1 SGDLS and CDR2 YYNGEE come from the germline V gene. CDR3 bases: TGTGCCAGCAGCGTAGGGGACTCCAATCAGCCCCAGCATTTT. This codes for CASSVGDSNQPQHF.

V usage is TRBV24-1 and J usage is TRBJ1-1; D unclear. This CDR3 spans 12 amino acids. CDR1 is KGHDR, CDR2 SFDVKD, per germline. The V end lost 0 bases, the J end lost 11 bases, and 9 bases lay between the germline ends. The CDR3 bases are TGTGCCACCAGTGATTTGGCGGGTCGGGCTTTCTTT. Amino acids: CATSDLAGRAFF.

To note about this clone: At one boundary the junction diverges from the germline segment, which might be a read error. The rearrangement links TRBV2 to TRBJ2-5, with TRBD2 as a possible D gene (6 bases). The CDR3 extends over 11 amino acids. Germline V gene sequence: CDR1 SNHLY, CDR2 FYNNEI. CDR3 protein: CASRLANAAHF. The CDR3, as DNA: TGTGCCAGCAGACTAGCCAACGCAGCACACTTC.

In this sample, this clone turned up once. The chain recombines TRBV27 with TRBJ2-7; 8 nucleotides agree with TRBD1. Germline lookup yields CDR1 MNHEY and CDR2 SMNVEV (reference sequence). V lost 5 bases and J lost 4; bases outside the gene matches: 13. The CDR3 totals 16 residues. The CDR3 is CASSPPGQAEGYEQYF. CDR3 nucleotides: TGTGCCAGCAGTCCACCGGGACAGGCCGAGGGGTACGAGCAGTACTTC.